This TCR beta chain emerged from a study of shared clonotypes between healthy human individuals. General study findings and limits: Clonotypes shared by all four donors outscored non-shared clonotypes in generation probability. Across a few donors, naive CD4 shared approximately 4.5%, naive CD8 more than 3%, memory CD4 about 2.5%, memory CD8 0.4%.

Of note for this clone: Its antigen is not known.

The CD4+ fraction was divided into a CD45RA+ naive subset and a CD45RA-negative memory subset. Genomic DNA per cell subset filled all wells of several immunoSEQ plates. Libraries were prepared by immunoSEQ multiplex PCR; TCRdb keeps only in-frame clonotypes and omits some of them. The table includes around 2.5 million clones, roughly 93% detected once. After removal of 1 base from V and 9 bases from J, the junction contained 19 bases not matched to a gene. The germline gives CDR1 KGHSH, CDR2 LQKENI. This CDR3 comprises 18 residues. The sample taken for sequencing was naive CD4+ T cells from PBMCs. Subset described: CD45RA+ positively selected. The chain is built from TRBV18 and TRBJ2-7, with 9 bases identical to TRBD2. The sequence came from a man aged 18 to 29 in good health. Some clones in this sample may be carry-over from other donors' samples. CDR3 sequence reads: CASSPLGQTTSGPVGQYF. As DNA, the CDR3 is TGTGCCAGCTCACCACTGGGACAGACGACTAGCGGACCCGTGGGGCAGTACTTC.